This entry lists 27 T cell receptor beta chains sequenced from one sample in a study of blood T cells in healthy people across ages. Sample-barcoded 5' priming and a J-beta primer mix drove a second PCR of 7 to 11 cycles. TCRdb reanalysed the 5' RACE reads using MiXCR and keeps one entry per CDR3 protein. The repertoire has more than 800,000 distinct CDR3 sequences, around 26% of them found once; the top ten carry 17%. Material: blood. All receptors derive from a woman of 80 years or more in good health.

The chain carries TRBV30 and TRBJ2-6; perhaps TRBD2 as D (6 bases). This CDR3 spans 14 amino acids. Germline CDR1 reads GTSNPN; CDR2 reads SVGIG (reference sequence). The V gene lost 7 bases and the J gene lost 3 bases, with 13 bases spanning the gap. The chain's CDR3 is CASTQGGGANVLTF. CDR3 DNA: TGTGCCTCCACCCAGGGAGGTGGGGCCAACGTCCTGACTTTC.

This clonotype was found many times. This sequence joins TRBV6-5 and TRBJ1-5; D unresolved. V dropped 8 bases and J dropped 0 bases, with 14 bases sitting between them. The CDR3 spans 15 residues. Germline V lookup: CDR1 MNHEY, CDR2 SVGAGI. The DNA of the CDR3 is TGTGCCAGCGGGCGGAGCCGATCTAGCAATCAGCCCCAGCATTTT. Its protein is CASGRSRSSNQPQHF.

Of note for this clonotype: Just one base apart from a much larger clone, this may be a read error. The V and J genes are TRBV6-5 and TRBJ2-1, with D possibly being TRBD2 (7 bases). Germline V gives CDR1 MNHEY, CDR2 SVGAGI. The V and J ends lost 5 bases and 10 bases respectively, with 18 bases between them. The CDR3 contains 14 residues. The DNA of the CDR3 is TGTGCCAGCAGTGCGGGGGCCTCCTCCTACGAGCAGTTCTTC. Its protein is CASSAGASSYEQFF.

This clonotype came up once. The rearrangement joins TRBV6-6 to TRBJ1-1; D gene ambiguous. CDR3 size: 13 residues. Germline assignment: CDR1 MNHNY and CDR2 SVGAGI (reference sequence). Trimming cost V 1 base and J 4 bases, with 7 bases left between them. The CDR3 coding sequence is TGTGCCAGCAGTTACTTACAAAGCACTGAAGCTTTCTTT. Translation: CASSYLQSTEAFF.

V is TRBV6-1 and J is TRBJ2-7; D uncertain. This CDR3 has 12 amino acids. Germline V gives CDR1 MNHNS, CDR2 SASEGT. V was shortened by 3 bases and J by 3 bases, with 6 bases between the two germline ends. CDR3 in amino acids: CASSEAHYEQYF. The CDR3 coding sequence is TGTGCCAGCAGTGAGGCGCACTACGAGCAGTACTTC.

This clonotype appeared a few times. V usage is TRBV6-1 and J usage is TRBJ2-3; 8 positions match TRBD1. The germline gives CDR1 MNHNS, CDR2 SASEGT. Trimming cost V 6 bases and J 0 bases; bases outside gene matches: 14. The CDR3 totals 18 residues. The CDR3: CASSPGTGPLTSTDTQYF. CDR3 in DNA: TGTGCCAGCAGCCCCGGGACAGGACCCTTAACTAGCACAGATACGCAGTATTTT.

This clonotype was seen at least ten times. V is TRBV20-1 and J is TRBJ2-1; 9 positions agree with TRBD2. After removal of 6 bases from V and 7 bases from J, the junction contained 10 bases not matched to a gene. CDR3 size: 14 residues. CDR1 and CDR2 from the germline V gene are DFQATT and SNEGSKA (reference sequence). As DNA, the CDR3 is TGCAGTGCCGCACGCGGGGGGGCCGGGAATGAGCAGTTCTTC. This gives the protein CSAARGGAGNEQFF.

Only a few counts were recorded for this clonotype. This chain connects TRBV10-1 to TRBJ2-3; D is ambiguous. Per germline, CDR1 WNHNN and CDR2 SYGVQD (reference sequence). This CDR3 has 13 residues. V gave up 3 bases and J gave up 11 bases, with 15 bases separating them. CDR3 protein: CASSENPPQGQYF. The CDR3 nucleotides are TGCGCCAGCAGTGAAAATCCCCCCCAAGGGCAGTATTTT.

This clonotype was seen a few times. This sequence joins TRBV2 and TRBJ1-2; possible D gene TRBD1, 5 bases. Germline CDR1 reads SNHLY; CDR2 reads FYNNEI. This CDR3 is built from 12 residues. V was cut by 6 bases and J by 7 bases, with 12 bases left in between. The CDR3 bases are TGTGCCAGCAGGTCCGGGACGACTGGCTACACCTTC. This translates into CASRSGTTGYTF.

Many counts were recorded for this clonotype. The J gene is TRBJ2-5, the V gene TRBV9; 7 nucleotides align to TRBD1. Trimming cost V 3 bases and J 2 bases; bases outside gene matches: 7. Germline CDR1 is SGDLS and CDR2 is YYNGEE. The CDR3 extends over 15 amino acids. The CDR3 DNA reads TGTGCCAGCAGCGCCGGGACAGTCCGTCAAGAGACCCAGTACTTC. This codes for CASSAGTVRQETQYF.

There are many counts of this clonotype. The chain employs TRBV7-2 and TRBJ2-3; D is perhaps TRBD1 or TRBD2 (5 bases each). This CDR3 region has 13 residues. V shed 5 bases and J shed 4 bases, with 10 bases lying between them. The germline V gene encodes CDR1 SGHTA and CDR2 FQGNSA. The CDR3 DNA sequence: TGTGCCAGCAGCCGTAGGGACCCAGATACGCAGTATTTT. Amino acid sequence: CASSRRDPDTQYF.

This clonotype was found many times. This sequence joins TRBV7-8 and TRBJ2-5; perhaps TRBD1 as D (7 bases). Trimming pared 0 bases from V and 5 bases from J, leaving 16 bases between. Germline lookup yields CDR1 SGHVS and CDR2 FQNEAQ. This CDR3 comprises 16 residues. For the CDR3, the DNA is TGTGCCAGCAGCTTAGCGCTAGGGGGCCGGGGGGAGACCCAGTACTTC. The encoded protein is CASSLALGGRGETQYF.

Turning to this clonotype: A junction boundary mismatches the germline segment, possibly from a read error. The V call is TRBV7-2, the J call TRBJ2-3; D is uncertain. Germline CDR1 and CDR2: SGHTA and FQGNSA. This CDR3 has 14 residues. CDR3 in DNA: TGTGCCAGCGGCTTAGCCGGCACCTCAGATACGCAGTATTTT. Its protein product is CASGLAGTSDTQYF. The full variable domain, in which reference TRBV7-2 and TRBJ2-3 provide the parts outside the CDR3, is GAGVSQSPSNKVTEKGKDVELRCDPISGHTALYWYRQSLGQGLEFLIYFQGNSAPDKSGLPSDRFSAERTGGSVSTLTIQRTQQEDSAVYLCASGLAGTSDTQYFGPGTRLTVL.

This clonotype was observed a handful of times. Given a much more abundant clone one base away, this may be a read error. CDR3 DNA: TGCGCCAGCAGCCAAAGCGGGCTAGACAATGAGCAGTACTTC. Residues: CASSQSGLDNEQYF. The chain is built from TRBV4-3 and TRBJ2-5; D possibly corresponds to TRBD2 (6 bases). V lost 2 bases, J lost 11 bases, and 18 bases lay in between. The CDR3 spans 14 residues. Germline CDR1 and CDR2: LGHNA and YSLEER.

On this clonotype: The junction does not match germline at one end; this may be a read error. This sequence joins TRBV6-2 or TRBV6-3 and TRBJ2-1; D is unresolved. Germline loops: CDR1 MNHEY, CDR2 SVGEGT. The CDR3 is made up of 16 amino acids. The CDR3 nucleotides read TGTGCCAGCAGTCCCGCGTTCGGGCTAGATAGGAATGAGCGGTTCTTC. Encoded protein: CASSPAFGLDRNERFF.

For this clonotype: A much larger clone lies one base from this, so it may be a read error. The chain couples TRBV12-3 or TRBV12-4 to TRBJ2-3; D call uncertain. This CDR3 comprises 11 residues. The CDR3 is CASRRADAQYF. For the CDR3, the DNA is TGTGCCAGCAGGCGCGCAGATGCGCAGTATTTT.

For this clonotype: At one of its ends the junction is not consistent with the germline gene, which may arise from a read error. CDR3 coding DNA: TGCGCCGGCAGCTTGGACGTAGGTACGCAGTATTTT. Amino acids: CAGSLDVGTQYF. The rearrangement uses TRBV5-1 and TRBJ2-3; D gene uncertain. There are 12 residues in the CDR3. CDR1 and CDR2 (germline): SGHRS, YFSETQ.

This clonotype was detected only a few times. The CDR3 region has the DNA TGTGCCAGCAGCTCTCGGGGGGGCGGTGAAGCTTTCTTT. It codes for CASSSRGGGEAFF. The rearrangement uses TRBV9 and TRBJ1-1, with TRBD1 as a possible D gene (6 bases). V gave up 4 bases and J gave up 7 bases, with 14 bases separating them. CDR1 and CDR2 from the germline V gene are SGDLS and YYNGEE. This CDR3 comprises 13 residues.

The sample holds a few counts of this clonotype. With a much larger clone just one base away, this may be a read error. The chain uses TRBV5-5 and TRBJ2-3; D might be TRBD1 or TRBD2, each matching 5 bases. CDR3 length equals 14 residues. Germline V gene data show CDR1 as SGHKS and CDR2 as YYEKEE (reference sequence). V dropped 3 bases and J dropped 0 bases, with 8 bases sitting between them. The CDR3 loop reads CASSWGYSTDTQYF. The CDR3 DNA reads TGTGCCAGCAGCTGGGGGTACAGCACAGATACGCAGTATTTT.

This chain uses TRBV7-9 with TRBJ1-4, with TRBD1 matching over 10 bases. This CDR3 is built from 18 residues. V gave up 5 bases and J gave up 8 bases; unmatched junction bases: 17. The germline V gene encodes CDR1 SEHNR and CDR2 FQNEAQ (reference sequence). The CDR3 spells CASSPTMGQGFEGEKLFF. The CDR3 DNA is TGTGCCAGCAGCCCTACCATGGGACAGGGGTTCGAGGGCGAAAAACTGTTTTTT.

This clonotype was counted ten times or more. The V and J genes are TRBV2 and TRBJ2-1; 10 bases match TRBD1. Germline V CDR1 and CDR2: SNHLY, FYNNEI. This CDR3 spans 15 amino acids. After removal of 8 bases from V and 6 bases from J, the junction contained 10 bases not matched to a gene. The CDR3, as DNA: TGTGCCAGCGGTTCCCGGGACAGGGGAGGCAATGAGCAGTTCTTC. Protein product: CASGSRDRGGNEQFF.

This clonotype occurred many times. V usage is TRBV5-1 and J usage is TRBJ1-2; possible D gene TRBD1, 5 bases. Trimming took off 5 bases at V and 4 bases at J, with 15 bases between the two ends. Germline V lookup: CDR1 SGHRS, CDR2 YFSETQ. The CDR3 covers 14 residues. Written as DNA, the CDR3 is TGCGCCAGCAGTAGGGACGATGTGGGCTATGGCTACACCTTC. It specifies CASSRDDVGYGYTF.

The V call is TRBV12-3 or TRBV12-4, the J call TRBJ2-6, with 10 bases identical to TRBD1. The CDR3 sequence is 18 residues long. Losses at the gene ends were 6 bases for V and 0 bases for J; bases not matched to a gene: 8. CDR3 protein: CASSLRDRGLSGANVLTF. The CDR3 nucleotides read TGTGCCAGCAGCCTCCGGGACAGGGGTCTCTCTGGGGCCAACGTCCTGACTTTC.

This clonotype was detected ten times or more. The CDR3 DNA is TGCAGTGCCCGTGCAGGGGGGAATATTGGTGGCTACACCTTC. Amino acids: CSARAGGNIGGYTF. This chain connects TRBV20-1 to TRBJ1-2; 7 positions agree with TRBD1. Per germline, CDR1 DFQATT and CDR2 SNEGSKA (reference sequence). V lost 6 bases to trimming and J lost 7 bases; unmatched junction nucleotides: 14. This CDR3 contains 14 residues.

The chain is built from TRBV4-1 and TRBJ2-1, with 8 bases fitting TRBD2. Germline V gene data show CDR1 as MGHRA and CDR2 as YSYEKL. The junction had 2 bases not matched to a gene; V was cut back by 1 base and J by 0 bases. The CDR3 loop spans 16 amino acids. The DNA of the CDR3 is TGCGCCAGCAGCCAAGCGGCGGGGGGCTCCTACAATGAGCAGTTCTTC. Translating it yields CASSQAAGGSYNEQFF.

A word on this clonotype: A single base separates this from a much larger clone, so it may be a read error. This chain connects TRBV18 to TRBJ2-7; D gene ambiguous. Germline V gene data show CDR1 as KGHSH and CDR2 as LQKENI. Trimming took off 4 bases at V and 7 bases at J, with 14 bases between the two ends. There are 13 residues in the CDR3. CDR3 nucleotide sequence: TGTGCCAGCTCACTTTGGACGGTCGATGAGCAGTACTTC. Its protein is CASSLWTVDEQYF.

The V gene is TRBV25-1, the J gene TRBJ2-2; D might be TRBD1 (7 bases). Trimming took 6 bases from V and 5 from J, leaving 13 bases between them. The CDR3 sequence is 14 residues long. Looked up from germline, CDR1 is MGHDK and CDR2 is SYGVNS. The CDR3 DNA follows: TGTGCCAGCAGGGGCAGGGGGAGGACCGGGGAGCTGTTTTTT. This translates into CASRGRGRTGELFF.